A selection of T cell receptor beta chains follows, all from one sample in a study of early T cells in non-severe SARS-CoV-2 infection. TCRdb independently ran MiXCR on the 5' RACE reads; one entry per CDR3 protein. Counted here are 45,000 or so distinct CDR3 sequences, 23% occurring once; the ten biggest clones make up under 6%. The material was whole blood, obtained at baseline. These receptor sequences come from an adult who was a healthcare worker with PCR-confirmed SARS-CoV-2 infection or an uninfected control (not recorded which). Each CDR3 is given with its conserved first and last residue. The D gene is left open where the match is weak. Only part of the rows carry a size: once, few, many, or a class if the clone is expanded.

clone_size	d_call	v_call	j_call	cdr3_aa	cdr3_nt
NA	NA	TRBV3-1	TRBJ1-2	CASSQDLGGDGYTF	TGTGCCAGCAGCCAAGATCTGGGGGGCGATGGCTACACCTTC
NA	NA	TRBV5-1	TRBJ2-7	CASSPAANYEQYF	TGCGCCAGCAGCCCGGCAGCCAACTACGAGCAGTACTTC
NA	NA	TRBV27	TRBJ1-3	CASSLSGAPGNTIYF	TGTGCCAGCAGTTTATCAGGGGCCCCTGGAAACACCATATATTTT
few	NA	TRBV5-6	TRBJ2-7	CASSFERTYEQYF	TGTGCCAGCAGCTTTGAGAGAACCTACGAGCAGTACTTC
NA	NA	TRBV18	TRBJ2-7	CASSFTGDRISYEQYF	TGTGCCAGCTCCTTCACCGGAGACAGAATCTCCTACGAGCAGTACTTC
few	TRBD1	TRBV6-6	TRBJ2-3	CASRTGQGADTQYF	TGTGCCAGCCGGACGGGACAGGGGGCTGATACGCAGTATTTT
NA	NA	TRBV5-4	TRBJ2-7	CASSLDLLAGEQYF	TGTGCCAGCAGCTTGGATCTTCTAGCCGGCGAGCAGTACTTC
few	NA	TRBV29-1	TRBJ2-6	CSVTQPSRGANVLTF	TGCAGCGTAACCCAACCGTCGAGGGGGGCCAACGTCCTGACTTTC
few	NA	TRBV30	TRBJ1-4	CAWSVLRTPSGEKLFF	TGTGCCTGGAGTGTACTACGGACCCCAAGTGGGGAAAAACTGTTTTTT
NA	NA	TRBV20-1	TRBJ2-1	CSRLMSSYNEQFF	TGCAGCCGGCTGATGAGCTCCTACAATGAGCAGTTCTTC
few	NA	TRBV7-9	TRBJ1-2	CASNSGTLGSYTF	TGTGCCAGCAATTCCGGGACCCTGGGCAGCTACACCTTC
few	NA	TRBV7-9	TRBJ2-1	CASRTTATRTDEQFF	TGTGCCAGCAGGACAACTGCCACCCGGACGGATGAGCAGTTCTTC
NA	NA	TRBV11-2	TRBJ2-1	CASAPRVATYNEQFF	TGTGCCAGCGCCCCCCGGGTAGCGACCTACAATGAGCAGTTCTTC
many	NA	TRBV4-3	TRBJ2-1	CASSLTGQGNNEQFF	TGCGCCAGCAGCCTTACAGGGCAGGGAAACAATGAGCAGTTCTTC
few	NA	TRBV5-1	TRBJ1-1	CASSLTAGTYTEAFF	TGCGCCAGCAGCTTGACGGCAGGGACCTACACTGAAGCTTTCTTT
few	TRBD1	TRBV15	TRBJ1-6	CATSRVAGGSSYNSPLHF	TGTGCCACCAGCAGAGTTGCAGGGGGCTCCTCTTATAATTCACCCCTCCACTTT
few	NA	TRBV6-6	TRBJ2-7	CASSPPKGVSF	TGTGCCAGCAGCCCCCCCAAGGGGGTGTCCTTC
NA	NA	TRBV7-8	TRBJ2-1	CASSPPPGTRPLNEQFF	TGTGCCAGCAGCCCGCCCCCGGGGACAAGACCACTCAATGAGCAGTTCTTC
few	NA	TRBV4-1	TRBJ2-6	CASSQEGRGSLSGANVLTF	TGCGCCAGCAGCCAAGAGGGTAGGGGCAGCCTCTCTGGGGCCAACGTCCTGACTTTC
few	TRBD1	TRBV10-3	TRBJ1-6	CAIRGQGQDSPLHF	TGTGCCATCAGGGGACAGGGGCAAGACTCACCCCTCCACTTT
NA	NA	TRBV7-9	TRBJ1-6	CASSPAGSSSSPLHF	TGTGCCAGCAGCCCGGCCGGGAGCAGTAGTTCACCCCTCCACTTT
NA	NA	TRBV6-5	TRBJ2-3	CASRVVVTDTQYF	TGTGCCAGCAGAGTGGTGGTCACAGATACGCAGTATTTT
few	NA	TRBV12-3/TRBV12-4	TRBJ1-1	CASSLGRSNTEAFF	TGTGCCAGCAGTTTAGGCAGATCCAACACTGAAGCTTTCTTT
NA	NA	TRBV5-1	TRBJ2-4	CASSPPGPRNIQYF	TGCGCCAGCAGCCCTCCGGGCCCTAGAAACATTCAGTACTTC
few	NA	TRBV7-2	TRBJ2-3	CASSLLRADTQYF	TGTGCCAGCAGCTTACTCCGGGCAGATACGCAGTATTTT
few	NA	TRBV19	TRBJ2-7	CASSIGGLEQYF	TGTGCCAGTAGTATAGGAGGGTTGGAGCAGTACTTC
NA	NA	TRBV6-1	TRBJ1-2	CASSDSRAAYGYTF	TGTGCCAGCAGTGACTCGCGGGCCGCCTATGGCTACACCTTC
NA	NA	TRBV2	TRBJ1-1	CASRGTLNTEAFF	TGTGCCAGCAGGGGGACCTTGAACACTGAAGCTTTCTTT
NA	TRBD1	TRBV11-2	TRBJ1-2	CASSQGQEKAGGYTF	TGTGCCAGCAGCCAAGGACAGGAAAAAGCCGGTGGCTACACCTTC
few	TRBD1	TRBV6-2/TRBV6-3	TRBJ2-2	CASSNSGQGHTGELFF	TGTGCCAGCAGTAACTCAGGACAGGGACACACCGGGGAGCTGTTTTTT
NA	TRBD2	TRBV11-2	TRBJ2-1	CASSFLSTSGGDDEQFF	TGTGCCAGCAGCTTCCTCTCGACTAGCGGGGGGGATGATGAGCAGTTCTTC
NA	NA	TRBV4-3	TRBJ1-2	CASSQDRGATNYGYTF	TGCGCCAGCAGCCAAGATAGGGGGGCCACCAACTATGGCTACACCTTC
few	NA	TRBV12-3/TRBV12-4	TRBJ2-7	CASRTGRNEQYF	TGTGCCAGCAGAACAGGGCGGAACGAGCAGTACTTC
few	TRBD1	TRBV20-1	TRBJ1-4	CSAPESRDREKLFF	TGCAGTGCTCCCGAGAGCCGGGACAGGGAAAAACTGTTTTTT
NA	NA	TRBV5-1	TRBJ2-1	CASGSHDEQFF	TGCGCCAGCGGGAGCCACGATGAGCAGTTCTTC
few	NA	TRBV20-1	TRBJ2-5	CSARDISYTASETQYF	TGCAGTGCTAGAGATATCAGCTATACCGCATCAGAGACCCAGTACTTC
few	TRBD1	TRBV11-2	TRBJ1-1	CASSEGTDTEAFF	TGTGCCAGCAGCGAAGGGACAGACACTGAAGCTTTCTTT